This entry is about one TCR beta chain. What it binds is not known. The TCR beta CDR3 regions underwent amplification from RNA transcripts. RT-PCR with HTBI primers came first, then second-round multiplex PCR. One entry per CDR3 protein results from TCRdb running MiXCR on the multiplex PCR reads. This repertoire shows under 800,000 distinct CDR3 sequences, about 20% found once; its top ten account for roughly 7.4%. The sample originates from a study of Graves' ophthalmopathy and Graves' hyperthyroidism. Germline V CDR1 and CDR2: SGHTA, FQGTGA. With 1 base removed from V and 3 bases from J, the gap between germline ends came to 12 bases. This CDR3 has 15 residues. Aged 18 to 65, hyperthyroidism patients had been newly diagnosed, with under 2 months' duration. The diagnosis was founded upon clinical symptoms, serum thyroxine, TRAb, thyroid ultrasound and orbital computed tomography. PBMCs were density-gradient isolated from roughly 9.6 ml fresh blood.

Regarding the study as a whole: The model predicted ophthalmopathy progression with 70.59% sensitivity and less than 80% specificity.

The sequencing sample was made of peripheral blood. This TCR was sampled from a woman aged 18-29 years with stable Graves' hyperthyroidism. Some clones in this sample may be carry-over from other donors' samples. The rearrangement links TRBV7-3 to TRBJ1-1; the D gene is possibly TRBD1 (5 bases). CDR3 in amino acids: CASSLNGGADTEAFF. The CDR3 DNA reads as TGTGCCAGCAGCTTAAATGGAGGGGCTGACACTGAAGCTTTCTTT.